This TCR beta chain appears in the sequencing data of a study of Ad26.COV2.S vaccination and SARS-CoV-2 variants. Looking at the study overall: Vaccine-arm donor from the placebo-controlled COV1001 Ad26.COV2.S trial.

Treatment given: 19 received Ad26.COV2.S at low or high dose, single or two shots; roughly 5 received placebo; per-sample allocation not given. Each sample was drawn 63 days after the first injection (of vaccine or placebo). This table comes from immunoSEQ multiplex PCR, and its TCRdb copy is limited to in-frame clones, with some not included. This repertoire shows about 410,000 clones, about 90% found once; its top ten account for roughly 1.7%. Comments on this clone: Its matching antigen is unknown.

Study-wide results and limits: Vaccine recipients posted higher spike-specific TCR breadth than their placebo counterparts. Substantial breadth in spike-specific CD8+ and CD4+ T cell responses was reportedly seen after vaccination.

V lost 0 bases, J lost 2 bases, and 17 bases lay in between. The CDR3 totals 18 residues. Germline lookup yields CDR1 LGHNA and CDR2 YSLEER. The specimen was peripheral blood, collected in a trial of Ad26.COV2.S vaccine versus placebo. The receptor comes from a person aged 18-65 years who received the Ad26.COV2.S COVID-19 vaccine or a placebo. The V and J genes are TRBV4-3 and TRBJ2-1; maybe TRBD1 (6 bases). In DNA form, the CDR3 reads TGCGCCAGCAGCCAAGATCGACGACAGGATCCGCCCTACAATGAGCAGTTCTTC. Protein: CASSQDRRQDPPYNEQFF.